These T cell receptor beta chains were read from a single sample in a study of cytomegalovirus exposure and HLA in healthy donors. Sequencing used immunoSEQ multiplex PCR; TCRdb keeps in-frame clones, though not all of them. The sample has approximately 110,000 clones; around 70% are singletons. Material for sequencing was PBMCs. All receptors derive from a man aged 25-40 years in good health and CMV-seropositive. Each CDR3 is given with its conserved first and last residue. A D gene is named only where the DNA matches it firmly. Expanded clones get a size class; other rows say once, few or many, or leave the size out.

D gene | clone size | J gene | V gene | CDR3 DNA | CDR3 protein
TRBD1 | once | TRBJ2-4 | TRBV11-3 | TGTGCCAGCAGCTTATCGCCAGGGGGCAGTAACATTCAGTACTTC | CASSLSPGGSNIQYF
. | . | TRBJ1-1 | TRBV11-1 | TGTGCCAGCAGCTTATATCAGGGGCGCACTGAAGCTTTCTTT | CASSLYQGRTEAFF
. | . | TRBJ1-2 | TRBV19 | TGTGCCAGTAGTATAGATTCCCCTTATGGCTACACCTTC | CASSIDSPYGYTF
. | . | TRBJ2-3 | TRBV5-4 | TGTGCCAGCAGCTTGAGGGGGGGTCCATACGCCACAGATACGCAGTATTTT | CASSLRGGPYATDTQYF
TRBD2 | once | TRBJ2-3 | TRBV27 | TGTGCCAGCAGTATACACGGGGGGACTAGCGGGAGAATCTTTTTCACAGATACGCAGTATTTT | CASSIHGGTSGRIFFTDTQYF
. | . | TRBJ1-1 | TRBV7-7 | TGTGCTAGCAGTTTCCGGGGGAACACTGAAGCTTTCTTT | CASSFRGNTEAFF
. | . | TRBJ1-1 | TRBV6-5 | TGTGCCAGCAGTTACTTCGGACAGAGAGCTGAAGCTTTCTTT | CASSYFGQRAEAFF
. | . | TRBJ1-1 | TRBV5-1 | TGCGCCAGCAGCTTATGGTCAGGGGAAGAAGCTTTCTTT | CASSLWSGEEAFF
TRBD2 | . | TRBJ2-3 | TRBV2 | TGTGCCAGCAGTGGACCCCTCGGGTTAGCGGGGGGAGCCGCGGATACGCAGTATTTT | CASSGPLGLAGGAADTQYF
TRBD2 | . | TRBJ2-1 | TRBV4-1 | TGCGCCAGCAGCCAAGATACTAGCGGGCTTTTCCCGGGCGATGAGCAGTTCTTC | CASSQDTSGLFPGDEQFF
. | . | TRBJ1-1 | TRBV6-5 | TGTGCCAGCAGTTACTCGTTCACAATGAACACTGAAGCTTTCTTT | CASSYSFTMNTEAFF
. | few | TRBJ1-6 | TRBV2 | TGTGCCAGGAGCCTCGCACCGAATTCACCCCTCCACTTT | CARSLAPNSPLHF
TRBD2 | . | TRBJ2-3 | TRBV5-1 | TGCGCCAGCTCTCCAGGACAGGGAGGGACTAGCGTCTCAGATACGCAGTATTTT | CASSPGQGGTSVSDTQYF
. | . | TRBJ1-6 | TRBV27 | TGTGCCAGCAGTCTTTTGCGGGCGGGATCCTATAATTCACCCCTCCACTTT | CASSLLRAGSYNSPLHF
. | . | TRBJ2-5 | TRBV5-1 | TGCGCCAGCAGCTTGGGGACAGTAGGAGAGACCCAGTACTTC | CASSLGTVGETQYF
. | few | TRBJ2-5 | TRBV4-1 | TGCGCCAGCAGCAAAGCAGGTGGGGAGACCCAGTACTTC | CASSKAGGETQYF
. | . | TRBJ2-7 | TRBV13 | TGTGCCAGCATCAAGGAGGGTCAACACGAGCAGTACTTC | CASIKEGQHEQYF
. | few | TRBJ1-2 | TRBV11-2 | TGTGCCAGCAGCTTAGAAGTCACACCCCATGCTCGGGGAACCTATGGCTACACCTTC | CASSLEVTPHARGTYGYTF
. | once | TRBJ2-6 | TRBV5-6 | TGTGCCAGCAGCTTGGATTCAGGGGCCGGGGCCAACGTCCTGACTTTC | CASSLDSGAGANVLTF
TRBD2 | . | TRBJ2-1 | TRBV5-6 | TGTGCCAGCAGCTTGCGCGGGGGTTATAATTACAATGAGCAGTTCTTC | CASSLRGGYNYNEQFF
. | few | TRBJ2-1 | TRBV9 | TGTGCCAGCAGCACCCGAGTCAGGACTTTAGGGCCGAATGAGCAGTTCTTC | CASSTRVRTLGPNEQFF
TRBD2 | . | TRBJ2-1 | TRBV11-2 | TGTGCCAGCAGCCCAAGCCCCGGACTAGCGGATCACAATGAGCAGTTCTTC | CASSPSPGLADHNEQFF
TRBD1 | . | TRBJ2-1 | TRBV19 | TGTGCCAGTAGTACCTACAGGGGCGACAACAATGAGCAGTTCTTC | CASSTYRGDNNEQFF
. | . | TRBJ2-3 | TRBV10-3 | TGTGCCATCAGTGAGTCGAGGCCAGACACAGATACGCAGTATTTT | CAISESRPDTDTQYF
TRBD2 | . | TRBJ2-3 | TRBV9 | TGTGCCAGCAGCGCCCCTAGCGGGAGGGCCCTCTTAGGTCCAGATACGCAGTATTTT | CASSAPSGRALLGPDTQYF
TRBD2 | . | TRBJ2-7 | TRBV27 | TGTGCCAGCAGTTTAACGGGGGGAGGCTCCTACGAGCAGTACTTC | CASSLTGGGSYEQYF
TRBD1 | . | TRBJ1-1 | TRBV9 | TGTGCCAGCAGTGCACAGGGGGCACTGACTAACACTGAAGCTTTCTTT | CASSAQGALTNTEAFF
. | . | TRBJ2-2 | TRBV13 | TGTGCCAGCAGCTTTCAATGGAACACCGGGGAGCTGTTTTTC | CASSFQWNTGELFF
TRBD1 | . | TRBJ1-1 | TRBV6-1 | TGTGCCAGCAGTCCGACGACACGGACAGGGAAAGCTTTCTTT | CASSPTTRTGKAFF
TRBD2 | . | TRBJ2-7 | TRBV7-2 | TGTGCCAGCAGCCCTAGCGGGGGGCAAACCTACGAGCAGTACTTC | CASSPSGGQTYEQYF